The next 11 T cell receptor beta chains were all read from a single sample in a study of regulatory T cells in long-lasting Graves disease. Noted time point: newly diagnosed GD, antithyroid drugs for less than 3 months. RNA from PBMCs was the source of the TCR library. Building the TCR beta libraries relied on iRepertoire HTBI primers, and CDR3 regions underwent Arm-PCR. TCRdb fed the multiplex PCR reads into MiXCR, producing one record per CDR3 protein. The sample shows 450,000 to 700,000 distinct CDR3 sequences, about 13% of them seen only once. This same sample was also taken into another study, of T cells in Graves' hyperthyroidism and ophthalmopathy.

The sample here was peripheral blood mononuclear cells (PBMCs), taken at new diagnosis, from a patient treated with antithyroid drugs. The source is a man younger than 40 with Graves disease.

On this clonotype itself: This probably arose from a read error, given a far larger clone one base away. The chain couples TRBV7-2 to TRBJ2-3; D unresolved. Trimming removed 5 bases from V and 2 bases from J, with 8 bases in between. CDR3 length: 13 residues. Looked up from germline, CDR1 is SGHTA and CDR2 is FQGNSA. Here the CDR3 reads CASSPRLTDTQYF. The CDR3 DNA follows: TGTGCCAGCAGCCCCCGGCTCACAGATACGCAGTATTTT.

On this clonotype itself: A much larger clone differs from this one at a single base, so this may be a read error. The chain links TRBV20-1 to TRBJ2-7; TRBD2 is a possible D gene (5 bases). Germline V CDR1 and CDR2: DFQATT, SNEGSKA (reference sequence). V was cut by 6 bases and J by 7 bases, with 28 bases left in between. This CDR3 region has 16 residues. DNA for the CDR3: TGCAGTGCCCCAAACGCTTACCGGACTGCCTCGGGTGAGCAGTACTTC. Translation gives CSAPNAYRTASGEQYF.

This clonotype has a count of ten or more. The rearrangement uses TRBV10-3 and TRBJ2-1; 13 positions match TRBD2. V lost 6 bases, J lost 7 bases, and 9 bases stayed unmatched. This CDR3 is built from 16 residues. The V gene's germline CDR1 is ENHRY and CDR2 SYGVKD. The CDR3 region is CAISKTPGLAGNEQFF. Here the CDR3 DNA reads TGTGCCATCAGCAAGACTCCGGGACTAGCGGGAAATGAGCAGTTCTTC.

This clonotype came up a few times. The chain links TRBV30 to TRBJ2-7; D might be TRBD2 (7 bases). Germline-derived CDR1 and CDR2 are GTSNPN and SVGIG (reference sequence). This CDR3 has 16 residues. Trimming removed 0 bases from V and 0 bases from J, with 15 bases in between. The CDR3 loop is CAWSVWGRGASYEQYF. CDR3 in DNA: TGTGCCTGGAGTGTATGGGGCCGGGGGGCCTCCTACGAGCAGTACTTC.

The rearrangement uses TRBV4-2 and TRBJ1-1; D call uncertain. Germline-derived CDR1 and CDR2 are LGHNA and YNFKEQ. Trimming stripped 0 bases from V and 0 bases from J, with 8 bases between. The CDR3 totals 15 residues. The CDR3 sequence: CASSQESTVNTEAFF. The DNA for the CDR3 is TGTGCCAGCAGCCAAGAATCTACTGTGAACACTGAAGCTTTCTTT.

There are a few counts of this clonotype. The chain recombines TRBV9 with TRBJ1-6; D may be TRBD1 (5 bases). Per the germline V gene, CDR1 is SGDLS and CDR2 is YYNGEE. The CDR3 sequence is 16 residues long. The V end was cut by 3 bases, the J end by 4 bases, with 14 bases between. The CDR3 bases are TGTGCCAGCAGCGGGGCCCAAAGGGGATATAATTCACCCCTCCACTTT. It encodes CASSGAQRGYNSPLHF.

At least ten counts were recorded for this clonotype. This chain links TRBV27 with TRBJ2-7; D ambiguous. Germline CDR1 reads MNHEY; CDR2 reads SMNVEV (reference sequence). This CDR3 contains 14 residues. Trimming removed 5 bases at V and 2 bases at J, with 13 bases between. The CDR3 DNA follows: TGTGCCAGCAGTGACGCAGGTGGCCCCTACGAGCAGTACTTC. Its protein is CASSDAGGPYEQYF.

The CDR3 DNA follows: TGCAGCGCCGCCAGAGGGGGGGGGAACACTGAAGCTTTCTTT. Its protein is CSAARGGGNTEAFF. The rearrangement uses TRBV29-1 and TRBJ1-1, with D maybe TRBD1 (6 bases). Trimming pared 7 bases from V and 1 base from J, leaving 16 bases between. This CDR3 has 14 amino acids. CDR1 and CDR2 from the germline V gene are SQVTM and ANQGSEA.

This clonotype came up a few times. A clone one base away is much larger, so this may be a read error. No conserved phenylalanine or tryptophan is present at the end of the CDR3, so a read error is the likely explanation. V gene TRBV5-1 combines with J gene TRBJ2-1, with 7 bases that match TRBD2. From germline, CDR1 is SGHRS and CDR2 YFSETQ. CDR3 length: 14 residues. V gave up 5 bases and J gave up 6 bases; unmatched junction bases: 8. CDR3 residues: CASRGGSPPNEQFL. The CDR3 region has the DNA TGCGCCAGCAGAGGCGGGAGTCCCCCCAATGAGCAGTTCCTC.

This clonotype was counted at least ten times. The chain recombines TRBV12-3 or TRBV12-4 with TRBJ2-1; D gene uncertain. The V and J ends lost 7 bases and 6 bases respectively, with 7 bases between them. The length of the CDR3 is 11 residues. This CDR3 is CASTPTNEQFF. In nucleotides, the CDR3 is TGTGCCAGCACTCCAACCAATGAGCAGTTCTTC.

V and J are TRBV7-8 and TRBJ2-1; 10 nucleotides align to TRBD1. This CDR3 spans 15 amino acids. The V and J ends lost 1 base and 8 bases, in that order; junction bases with no gene match: 5. Germline lookup yields CDR1 SGHVS and CDR2 FQNEAQ. CDR3 loop: CASSLETGGGYEQFF. In DNA form, the CDR3 reads TGTGCCAGCAGCTTAGAGACAGGGGGCGGGTATGAGCAGTTCTTC. The full variable domain, its missing parts supplied by reference TRBV7-8 and TRBJ2-1, is GAGVSQSPRYKVAKRGQDVALRCDPISGHVSLFWYQQALGQGPEFLTYFQNEAQLDKSGLPSDRFFAERPEGSVSTLKIQRTQQEDSAVYLCASSLETGGGYEQFFGPGTRLTVL.